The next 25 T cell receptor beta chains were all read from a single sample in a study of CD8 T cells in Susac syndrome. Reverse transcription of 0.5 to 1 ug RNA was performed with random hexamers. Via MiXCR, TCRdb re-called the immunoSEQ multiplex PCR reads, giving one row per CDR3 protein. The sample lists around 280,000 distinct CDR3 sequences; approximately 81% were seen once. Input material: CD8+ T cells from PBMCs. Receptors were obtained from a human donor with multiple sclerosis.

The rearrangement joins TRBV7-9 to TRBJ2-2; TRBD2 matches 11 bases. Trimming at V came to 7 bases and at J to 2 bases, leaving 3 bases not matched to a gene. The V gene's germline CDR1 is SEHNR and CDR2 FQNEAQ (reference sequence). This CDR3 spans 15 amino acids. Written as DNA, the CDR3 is TGTGCCAGCAAACTAGCGGGAGAAAACACCGGGGAGCTGTTTTTT. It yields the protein CASKLAGENTGELFF. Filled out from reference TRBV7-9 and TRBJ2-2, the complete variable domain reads DTGVSQNPRHKITKRGQNVTFRCDPISEHNRLYWYRQTLGQGPEFLTYFQNEAQLEKSRLLSDRFSAERPKGSFSTLEIQRTEQGDSAMYLCASKLAGENTGELFFGEGSRLTVL.

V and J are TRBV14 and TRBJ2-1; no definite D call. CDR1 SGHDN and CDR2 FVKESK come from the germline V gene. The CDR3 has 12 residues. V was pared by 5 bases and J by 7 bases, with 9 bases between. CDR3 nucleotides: TGTGCCAGCAGCTCAATTTTTAATGAGCAGTTCTTC. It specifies CASSSIFNEQFF.

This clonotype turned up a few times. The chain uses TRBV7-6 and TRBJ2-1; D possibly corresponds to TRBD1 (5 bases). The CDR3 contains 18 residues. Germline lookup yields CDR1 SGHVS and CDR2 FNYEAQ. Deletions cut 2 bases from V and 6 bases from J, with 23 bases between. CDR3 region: CASSLKGPRTSQFNEQFF. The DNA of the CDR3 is TGTGCCAGCAGCTTAAAGGGGCCTAGGACGAGTCAATTCAATGAGCAGTTCTTC.

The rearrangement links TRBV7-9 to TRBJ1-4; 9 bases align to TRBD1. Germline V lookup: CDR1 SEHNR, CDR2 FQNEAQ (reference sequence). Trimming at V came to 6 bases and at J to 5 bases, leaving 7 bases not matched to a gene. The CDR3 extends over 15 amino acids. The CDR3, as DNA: TGTGCCAGCAGATCCACAGGGGGCATAAATGAAAAACTGTTTTTT. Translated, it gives CASRSTGGINEKLFF.

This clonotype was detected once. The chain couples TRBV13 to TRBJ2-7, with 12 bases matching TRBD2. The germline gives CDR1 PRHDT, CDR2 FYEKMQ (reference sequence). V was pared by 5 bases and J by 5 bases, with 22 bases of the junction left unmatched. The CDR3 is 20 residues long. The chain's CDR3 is CASSPASGDAETSGSHEQYF. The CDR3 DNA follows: TGTGCCAGCAGCCCCGCCTCGGGAGATGCTGAGACTAGCGGGAGCCACGAGCAGTACTTC.

The CDR3, as DNA: TGTGCCAGCAGCTTAGAGACAAGCGTTAACTATGGCTACACCTTC. It yields the protein CASSLETSVNYGYTF. V gene TRBV7-9 combines with J gene TRBJ1-2; no clear D. V lost 1 base, J lost 1 base, and 10 bases lay in between. The germline V gene encodes CDR1 SEHNR and CDR2 FQNEAQ (reference sequence). There are 15 residues in the CDR3.

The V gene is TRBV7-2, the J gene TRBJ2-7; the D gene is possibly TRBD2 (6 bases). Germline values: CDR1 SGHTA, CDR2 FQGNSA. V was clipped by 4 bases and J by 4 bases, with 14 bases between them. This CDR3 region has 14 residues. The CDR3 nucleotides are TGTGCCAGCAGCTGGGGACTTATCAAGTACGAGCAGTACTTC. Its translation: CASSWGLIKYEQYF.

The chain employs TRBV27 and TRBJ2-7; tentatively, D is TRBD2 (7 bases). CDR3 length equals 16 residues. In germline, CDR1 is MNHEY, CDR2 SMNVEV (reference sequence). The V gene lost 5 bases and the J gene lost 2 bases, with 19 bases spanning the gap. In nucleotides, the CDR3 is TGTGCCAGCAGTCTCGTGATGGGGGGGGGCCCCTACGAGCAGTACTTC. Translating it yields CASSLVMGGGPYEQYF.

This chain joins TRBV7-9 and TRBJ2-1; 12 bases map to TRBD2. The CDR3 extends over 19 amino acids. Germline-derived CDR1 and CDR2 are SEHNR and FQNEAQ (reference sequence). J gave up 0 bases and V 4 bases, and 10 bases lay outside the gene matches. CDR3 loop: CASSSRLAGARSSYNEQFF. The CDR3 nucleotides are TGTGCCAGCAGCTCCCGACTAGCGGGAGCCAGAAGCTCCTACAATGAGCAGTTCTTC. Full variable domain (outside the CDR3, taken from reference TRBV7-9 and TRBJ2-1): DTGVSQNPRHKITKRGQNVTFRCDPISEHNRLYWYRQTLGQGPEFLTYFQNEAQLEKSRLLSDRFSAERPKGSFSTLEIQRTEQGDSAMYLCASSSRLAGARSSYNEQFFGPGTRLTVL.

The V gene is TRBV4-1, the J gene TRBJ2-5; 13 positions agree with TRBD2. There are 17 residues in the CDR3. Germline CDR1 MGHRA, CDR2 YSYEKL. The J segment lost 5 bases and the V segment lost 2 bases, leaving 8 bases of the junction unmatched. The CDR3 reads CASSQTGLAGVVETQYF. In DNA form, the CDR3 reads TGCGCCAGCAGCCAAACCGGACTAGCGGGAGTCGTTGAGACCCAGTACTTC.

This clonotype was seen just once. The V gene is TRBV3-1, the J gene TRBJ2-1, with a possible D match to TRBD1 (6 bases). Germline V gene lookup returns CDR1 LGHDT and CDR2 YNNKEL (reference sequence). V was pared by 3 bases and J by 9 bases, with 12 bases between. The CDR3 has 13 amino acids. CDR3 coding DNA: TGTGCCAGCAGCCACCCTACAGGGACTGAGCAGTTCTTC. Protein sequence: CASSHPTGTEQFF.

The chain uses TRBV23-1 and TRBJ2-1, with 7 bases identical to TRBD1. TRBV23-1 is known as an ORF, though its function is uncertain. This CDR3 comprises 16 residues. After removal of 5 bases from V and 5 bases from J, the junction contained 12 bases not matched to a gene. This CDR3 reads CASSSPPPGQNNEQFF. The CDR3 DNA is TGCGCCAGCAGTTCTCCCCCTCCGGGACAGAACAATGAGCAGTTCTTC.

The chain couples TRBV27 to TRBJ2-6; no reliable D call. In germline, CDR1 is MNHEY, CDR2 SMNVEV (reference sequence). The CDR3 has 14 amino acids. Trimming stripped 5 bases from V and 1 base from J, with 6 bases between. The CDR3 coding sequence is TGTGCCAGCAGTGCACAATCTGGGGCCAACGTCCTGACTTTC. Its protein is CASSAQSGANVLTF.

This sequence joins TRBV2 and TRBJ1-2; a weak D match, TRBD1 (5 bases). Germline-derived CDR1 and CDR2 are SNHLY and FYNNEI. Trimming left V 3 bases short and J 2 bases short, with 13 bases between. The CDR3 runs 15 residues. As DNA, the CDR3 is TGTGCCAGCAGTGAGATCAGGGACCCAAACTATGGCTACACCTTC. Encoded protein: CASSEIRDPNYGYTF.

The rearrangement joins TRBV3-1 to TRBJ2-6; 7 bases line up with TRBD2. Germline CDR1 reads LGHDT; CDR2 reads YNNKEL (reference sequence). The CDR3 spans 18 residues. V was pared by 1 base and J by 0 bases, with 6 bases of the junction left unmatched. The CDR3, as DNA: TGTGCCAGCAGCCAAGGAAGAGGCGGGGGCTCTGGGGCCAACGTCCTGACTTTC. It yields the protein CASSQGRGGGSGANVLTF.

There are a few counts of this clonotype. CDR3 sequence (DNA): TGTGCCAGCAGTCCCCGGGGAATACGTGAGCAGTTCTTC. This translates into CASSPRGIREQFF. The chain has TRBV6-1 and TRBJ2-1, with TRBD2 as a possible D gene (5 bases). The CDR3 contains 13 residues. Germline V gene lookup returns CDR1 MNHNS and CDR2 SASEGT. V gave up 5 bases and J gave up 9 bases, with 14 bases separating them.

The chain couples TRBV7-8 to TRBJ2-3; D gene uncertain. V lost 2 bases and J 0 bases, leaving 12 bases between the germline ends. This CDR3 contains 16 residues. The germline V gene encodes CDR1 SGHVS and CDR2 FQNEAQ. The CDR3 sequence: CASSLLRSPSTDTQYF. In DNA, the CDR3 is TGTGCCAGCAGCTTACTCCGGAGCCCAAGCACAGATACGCAGTATTTT.

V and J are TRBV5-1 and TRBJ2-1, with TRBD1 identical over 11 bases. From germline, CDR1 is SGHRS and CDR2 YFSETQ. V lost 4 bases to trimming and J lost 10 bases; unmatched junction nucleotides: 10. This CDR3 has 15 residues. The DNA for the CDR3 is TGCGCCAGCAGCCTCGGACAGGGGGCCCAATGGGAGCAGTTCTTC. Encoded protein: CASSLGQGAQWEQFF.

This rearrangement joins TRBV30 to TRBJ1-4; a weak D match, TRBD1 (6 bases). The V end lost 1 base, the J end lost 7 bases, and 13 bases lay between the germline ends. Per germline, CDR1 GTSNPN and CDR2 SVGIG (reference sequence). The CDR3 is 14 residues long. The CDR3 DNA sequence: TGTGCCTGGAGTGGAGAGGGGGGTGGTGAAAAACTGTTTTTT. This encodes CAWSGEGGGEKLFF. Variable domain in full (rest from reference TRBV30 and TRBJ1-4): SQTIHQWPATLVQPVGSPLSLECTVEGTSNPNLYWYRQAAGRGLQLLFYSVGIGQISSEVPQNLSASRPQDRQFILSSKKLLLSDSGFYLCAWSGEGGGEKLFFGSGTQLSVL.

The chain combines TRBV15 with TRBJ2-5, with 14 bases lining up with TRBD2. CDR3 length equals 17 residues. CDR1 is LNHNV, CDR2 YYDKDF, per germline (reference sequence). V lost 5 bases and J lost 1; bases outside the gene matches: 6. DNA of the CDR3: TGTGCCACCAGCCTAGCCGGGACTAGCGGGAGCCAAGAGACCCAGTACTTC. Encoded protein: CATSLAGTSGSQETQYF.

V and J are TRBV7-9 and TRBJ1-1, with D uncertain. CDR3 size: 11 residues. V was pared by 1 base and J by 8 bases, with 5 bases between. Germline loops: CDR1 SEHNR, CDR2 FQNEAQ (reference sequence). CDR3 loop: CASSLVQEAFF. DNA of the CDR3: TGTGCCAGCAGCTTAGTGCAGGAAGCTTTCTTT.

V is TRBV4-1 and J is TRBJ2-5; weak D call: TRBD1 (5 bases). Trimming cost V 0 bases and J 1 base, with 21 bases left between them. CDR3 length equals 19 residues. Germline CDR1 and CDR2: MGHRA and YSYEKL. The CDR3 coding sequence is TGCGCCAGCAGCCAAGATTTTGTTGAGGCTACCAGGGTCCAAGAGACCCAGTACTTC. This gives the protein CASSQDFVEATRVQETQYF.

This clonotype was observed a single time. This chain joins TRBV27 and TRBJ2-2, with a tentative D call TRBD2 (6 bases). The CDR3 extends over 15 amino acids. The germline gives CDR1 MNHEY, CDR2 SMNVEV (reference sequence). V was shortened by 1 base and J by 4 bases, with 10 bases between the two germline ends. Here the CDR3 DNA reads TGTGCCAGCAGTTTATATCTAGCGCCCACCGGGGAGCTGTTTTTT. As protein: CASSLYLAPTGELFF.

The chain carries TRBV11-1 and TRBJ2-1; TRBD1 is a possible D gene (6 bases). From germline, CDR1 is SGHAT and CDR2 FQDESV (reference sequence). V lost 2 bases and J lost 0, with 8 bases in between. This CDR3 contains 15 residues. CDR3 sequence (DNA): TGTGCCAGCAGCTTAAGGGACAACTCCTACAATGAGCAGTTCTTC. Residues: CASSLRDNSYNEQFF.

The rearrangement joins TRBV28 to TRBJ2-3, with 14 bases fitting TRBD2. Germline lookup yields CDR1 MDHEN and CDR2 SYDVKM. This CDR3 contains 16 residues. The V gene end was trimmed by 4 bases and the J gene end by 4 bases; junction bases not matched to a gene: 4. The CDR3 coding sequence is TGTGCCAGCAGTTCCCGACTAGCGGGAGGGCCAGATACGCAGTATTTT. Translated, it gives CASSSRLAGGPDTQYF.